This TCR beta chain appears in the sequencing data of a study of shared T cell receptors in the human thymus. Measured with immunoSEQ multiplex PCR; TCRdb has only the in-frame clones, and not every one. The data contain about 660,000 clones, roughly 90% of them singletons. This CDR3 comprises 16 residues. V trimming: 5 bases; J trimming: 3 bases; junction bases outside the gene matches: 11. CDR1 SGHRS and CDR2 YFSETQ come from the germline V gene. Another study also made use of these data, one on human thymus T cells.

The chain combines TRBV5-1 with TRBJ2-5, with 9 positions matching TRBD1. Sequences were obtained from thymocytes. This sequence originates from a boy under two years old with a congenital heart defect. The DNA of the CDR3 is TGCGCCAGCAGGGGGGGTGAACAGGGGGCTGAAGAGACCCAGTACTTC. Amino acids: CASRGGEQGAEETQYF.